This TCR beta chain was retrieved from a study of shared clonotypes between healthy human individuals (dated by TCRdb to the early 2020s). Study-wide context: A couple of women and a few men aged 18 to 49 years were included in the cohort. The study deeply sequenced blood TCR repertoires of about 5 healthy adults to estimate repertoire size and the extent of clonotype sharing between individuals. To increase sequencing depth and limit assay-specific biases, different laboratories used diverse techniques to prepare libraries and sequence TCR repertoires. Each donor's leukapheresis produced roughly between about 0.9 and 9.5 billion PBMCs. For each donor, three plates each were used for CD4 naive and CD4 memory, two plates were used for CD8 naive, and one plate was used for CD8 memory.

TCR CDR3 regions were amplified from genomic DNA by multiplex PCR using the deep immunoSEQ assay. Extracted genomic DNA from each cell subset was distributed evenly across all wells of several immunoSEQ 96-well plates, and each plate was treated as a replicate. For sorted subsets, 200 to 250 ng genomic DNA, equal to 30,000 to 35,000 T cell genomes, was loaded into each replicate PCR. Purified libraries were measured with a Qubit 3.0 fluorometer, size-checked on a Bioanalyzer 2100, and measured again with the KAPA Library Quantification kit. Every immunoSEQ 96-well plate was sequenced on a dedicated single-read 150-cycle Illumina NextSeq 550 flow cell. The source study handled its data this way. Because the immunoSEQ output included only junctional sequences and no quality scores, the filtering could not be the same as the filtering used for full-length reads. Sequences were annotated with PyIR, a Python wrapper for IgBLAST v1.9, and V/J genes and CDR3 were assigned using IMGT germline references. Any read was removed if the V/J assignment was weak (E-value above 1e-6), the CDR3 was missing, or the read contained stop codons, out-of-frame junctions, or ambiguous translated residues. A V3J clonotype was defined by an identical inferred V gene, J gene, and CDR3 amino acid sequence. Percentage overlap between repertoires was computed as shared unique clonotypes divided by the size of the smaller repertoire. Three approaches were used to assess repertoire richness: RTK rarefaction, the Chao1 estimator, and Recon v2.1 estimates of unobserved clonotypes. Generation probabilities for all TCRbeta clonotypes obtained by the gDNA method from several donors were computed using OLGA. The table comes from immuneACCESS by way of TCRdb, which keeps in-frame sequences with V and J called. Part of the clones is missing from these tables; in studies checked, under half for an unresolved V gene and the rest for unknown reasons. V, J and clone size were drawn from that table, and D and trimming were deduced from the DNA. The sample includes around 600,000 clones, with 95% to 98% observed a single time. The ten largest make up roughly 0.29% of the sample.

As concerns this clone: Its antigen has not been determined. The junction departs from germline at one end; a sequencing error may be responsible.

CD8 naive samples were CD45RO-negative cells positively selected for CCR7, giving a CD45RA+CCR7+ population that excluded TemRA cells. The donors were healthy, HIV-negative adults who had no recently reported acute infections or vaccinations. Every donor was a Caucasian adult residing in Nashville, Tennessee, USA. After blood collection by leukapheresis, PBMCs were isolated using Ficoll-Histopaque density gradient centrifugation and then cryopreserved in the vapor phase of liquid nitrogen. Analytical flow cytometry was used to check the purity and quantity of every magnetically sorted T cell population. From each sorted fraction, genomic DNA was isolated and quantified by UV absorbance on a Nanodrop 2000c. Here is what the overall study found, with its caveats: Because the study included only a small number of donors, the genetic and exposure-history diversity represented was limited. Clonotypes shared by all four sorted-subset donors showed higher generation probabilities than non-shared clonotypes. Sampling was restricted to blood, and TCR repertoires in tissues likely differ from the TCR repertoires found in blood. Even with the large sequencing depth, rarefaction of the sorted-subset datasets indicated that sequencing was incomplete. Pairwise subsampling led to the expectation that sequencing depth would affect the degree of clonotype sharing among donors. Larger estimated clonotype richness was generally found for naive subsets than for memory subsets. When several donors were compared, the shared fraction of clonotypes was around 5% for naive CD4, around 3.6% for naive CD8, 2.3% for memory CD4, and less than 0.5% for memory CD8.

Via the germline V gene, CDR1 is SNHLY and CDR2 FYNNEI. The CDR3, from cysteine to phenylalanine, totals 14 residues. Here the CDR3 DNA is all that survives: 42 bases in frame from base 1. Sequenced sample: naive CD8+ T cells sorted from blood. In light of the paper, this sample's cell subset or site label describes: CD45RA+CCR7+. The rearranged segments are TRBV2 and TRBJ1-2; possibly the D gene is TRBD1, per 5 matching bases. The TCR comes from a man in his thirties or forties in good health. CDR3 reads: CASREGVFGYGYTF. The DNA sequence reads TGTGCCAGCAGAGAAGGGGTCTTTGGGTATGGCTACACCTTC. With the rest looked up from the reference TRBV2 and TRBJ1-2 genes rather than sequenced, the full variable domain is EPEVTQTPSHQVTQMGQEVILRCVPISNHLYFYWYRQILGQKVEFLVSFYNNEISEKSEIFDDQFSVERPDGSNFTLKIRSTKLEDSAMYFCASREGVFGYGYTFGSGTRLTVV.